This record covers a single T cell receptor (beta chain). Study processing details: Amplified reference gene primers provided the basis for estimating nucleated cell counts. The protocol was immunoSEQ multiplex PCR, while the TCRdb copy is restricted to in-frame clones and leaves out a portion. V and J calls and clone size are those listed in that table; D and trimming were worked out from the DNA. Counted here are 170,000 or so clones, around 84% occurring once; the ten biggest clones make up 5.5% to 8%. With 0 bases removed from V and 4 bases from J, the gap between germline ends came to 13 bases. Germline CDR1 is SGHRS and CDR2 is YFSETQ. The CDR3 sequence is 15 residues long. This record belongs to a study of blood T cell repertoires in COVID-19. Study as a whole: Sites across the United States, Italy and Spain contributed samples from acute and convalescent COVID-19. Nucleic acid was either cDNA or gDNA, and it came from T cells, B-cell-depleted T cells, or PBMCs.

The V call is TRBV5-1, the J call TRBJ2-5; TRBD1 might be the D (5 bases). The clonotype was recovered from a man aged 45 to 65 with active or convalescent COVID-19. The specimen sequenced was peripheral blood. The CDR3 sequence: CASSLEQAGLETQYF. CDR3 coding DNA: TGCGCCAGCAGCTTGGAACAGGCCGGGTTAGAGACCCAGTACTTC.